These T cell receptor beta chains were read from a single sample in a study of healthy donors' naive CD4 and CD8 T cells. One entry per CDR3 protein, called by TCRdb with MiXCR from the reads. The repertoire holds approximately 180,000 distinct CDR3 sequences, with 74% as singletons. Sequenced: naive CD4+ and CD8+ T cells sorted from blood, pooled from several donors. These receptors came from a pool of human donors in good health; the sample pools cells from several healthy donors. The CDR3 runs from the conserved cysteine through the conserved F or W. A D gene is named only where the DNA matches it firmly. Rows give clone size only sometimes, using once, few, many, or a class for an expanded clone.

CDR3aa: CSGTDTYEQYF; CDR3nt: TGCAGCGGGACGGACACCTACGAGCAGTACTTC; v_gene: TRBV29-1; j_gene: TRBJ2-7; d_gene: .; abundance: .
CDR3aa: CASSYTPGFSYNEQFF; CDR3nt: TGTGCCAGCAGTTACACACCAGGGTTCTCCTACAATGAGCAGTTCTTC; v_gene: TRBV6-5; j_gene: TRBJ2-1; d_gene: .; abundance: .
CDR3aa: CATQVVYEQYF; CDR3nt: TGTGCCACTCAGGTGGTCTACGAGCAGTACTTC; v_gene: TRBV6-2/TRBV6-3; j_gene: TRBJ2-7; d_gene: .; abundance: once
CDR3aa: CASSQDIARVYEQYF; CDR3nt: TGCGCCAGCAGCCAAGATATCGCCAGGGTCTACGAGCAGTACTTC; v_gene: TRBV4-3; j_gene: TRBJ2-7; d_gene: .; abundance: .
CDR3aa: CASSPFAGTDTEAFF; CDR3nt: TGTGCCAGCTCACCATTTGCAGGGACGGACACTGAAGCTTTCTTT; v_gene: TRBV18; j_gene: TRBJ1-1; d_gene: .; abundance: few
CDR3aa: CATNDSQGPNQPQHF; CDR3nt: TGTGCCACCAATGATTCACAGGGGCCCAATCAGCCCCAGCATTTT; v_gene: TRBV24-1; j_gene: TRBJ1-5; d_gene: TRBD1; abundance: .
CDR3aa: CASSIGPSEMNTEAFF; CDR3nt: TGTGCCAGTAGTATAGGCCCAAGCGAAATGAACACTGAAGCTTTCTTT; v_gene: TRBV19; j_gene: TRBJ1-1; d_gene: .; abundance: once
CDR3aa: CATRGAGASYNEQFF; CDR3nt: TGTGCCACCAGAGGAGCAGGGGCCTCCTACAATGAGCAGTTCTTC; v_gene: TRBV24-1; j_gene: TRBJ2-1; d_gene: .; abundance: .
CDR3aa: CASSQASGQAGSYEQYF; CDR3nt: TGTGCCAGCAGCCAAGCCTCGGGACAGGCGGGCTCCTACGAGCAGTACTTC; v_gene: TRBV14; j_gene: TRBJ2-7; d_gene: TRBD1; abundance: .
CDR3aa: CASSWTGGELGTEAFF; CDR3nt: TGCGCCAGCAGCTGGACAGGGGGCGAATTAGGCACTGAAGCTTTCTTT; v_gene: TRBV5-1; j_gene: TRBJ1-1; d_gene: TRBD1; abundance: once
CDR3aa: CAIRLASYNEQFF; CDR3nt: TGTGCCATCCGACTAGCTTCCTACAATGAGCAGTTCTTC; v_gene: TRBV10-3; j_gene: TRBJ2-1; d_gene: TRBD2; abundance: .
CDR3aa: CARGLGQPQHF; CDR3nt: TGTGCTAGGGGGCTGGGTCAGCCCCAGCATTTT; v_gene: TRBV5-4; j_gene: TRBJ1-5; d_gene: TRBD1; abundance: .
CDR3aa: CASRPTGFDSPLHF; CDR3nt: TGTGCCAGCAGGCCGACAGGTTTTGATTCACCCCTCCACTTT; v_gene: TRBV27; j_gene: TRBJ1-6; d_gene: .; abundance: few
CDR3aa: CSVEWGASTDTQYF; CDR3nt: TGCAGCGTTGAATGGGGGGCTAGCACAGATACGCAGTATTTT; v_gene: TRBV29-1; j_gene: TRBJ2-3; d_gene: .; abundance: .
CDR3aa: CSVEEPVKGEAFF; CDR3nt: TGCAGCGTTGAAGAACCGGTGAAGGGTGAAGCTTTCTTT; v_gene: TRBV29-1; j_gene: TRBJ1-1; d_gene: .; abundance: .
CDR3aa: CSVEDQGKAFF; CDR3nt: TGCAGCGTTGAAGATCAGGGAAAAGCTTTCTTT; v_gene: TRBV29-1; j_gene: TRBJ1-1; d_gene: .; abundance: .
CDR3aa: CSSWTSGSPHNEQFF; CDR3nt: TGCAGCTCCTGGACTAGCGGGAGCCCTCACAATGAGCAGTTCTTC; v_gene: TRBV29-1; j_gene: TRBJ2-1; d_gene: TRBD2; abundance: .
CDR3aa: CASSLTSYSNQPQHF; CDR3nt: TGTGCCAGCAGTTTAACGAGTTATAGCAATCAGCCCCAGCATTTT; v_gene: TRBV12-3/TRBV12-4; j_gene: TRBJ1-5; d_gene: .; abundance: .
CDR3aa: CASNDRTGDEQFF; CDR3nt: TGTGCCAGCAATGACAGGACAGGGGATGAGCAGTTCTTC; v_gene: TRBV27; j_gene: TRBJ2-1; d_gene: TRBD1; abundance: .
CDR3aa: CATSSTSGSVYEQYF; CDR3nt: TGTGCCACCAGCAGCACTAGCGGGAGTGTGTACGAGCAGTACTTC; v_gene: TRBV15; j_gene: TRBJ2-7; d_gene: TRBD2; abundance: few
CDR3aa: CAWTSGGNTEAFF; CDR3nt: TGTGCCTGGACCAGTGGGGGGAACACTGAAGCTTTCTTT; v_gene: TRBV30; j_gene: TRBJ1-1; d_gene: .; abundance: few
CDR3aa: CSVDRGHEQFF; CDR3nt: TGCAGCGTTGACAGGGGCCATGAGCAGTTCTTC; v_gene: TRBV29-1; j_gene: TRBJ2-1; d_gene: .; abundance: once
CDR3aa: CATSEGNYNEQFF; CDR3nt: TGTGCCACCAGTGAAGGGAACTACAATGAGCAGTTCTTC; v_gene: TRBV24-1; j_gene: TRBJ2-1; d_gene: .; abundance: few
CDR3aa: CASSIWGVAEQYF; CDR3nt: TGTGCCAGTAGTATTTGGGGGGTTGCGGAGCAGTACTTC; v_gene: TRBV19; j_gene: TRBJ2-7; d_gene: .; abundance: once
CDR3aa: CASSSAVPSSTDTQYF; CDR3nt: TGTGCCAGCAGCTCCGCCGTCCCTTCTAGCACAGATACGCAGTATTTT; v_gene: TRBV27; j_gene: TRBJ2-3; d_gene: .; abundance: .
CDR3aa: CSVNRDRGNGYTF; CDR3nt: TGCAGCGTTAACCGGGACAGGGGGAATGGCTACACCTTC; v_gene: TRBV29-1; j_gene: TRBJ1-2; d_gene: TRBD1; abundance: .
CDR3aa: CSSFGAGYNEQFF; CDR3nt: TGCAGCTCCTTCGGGGCAGGTTACAATGAGCAGTTCTTC; v_gene: TRBV29-1; j_gene: TRBJ2-1; d_gene: .; abundance: .
CDR3aa: CSGYWTKAFF; CDR3nt: TGCAGCGGATACTGGACTAAAGCTTTCTTT; v_gene: TRBV29-1; j_gene: TRBJ1-1; d_gene: .; abundance: .
CDR3aa: CASSYPDSYYTQYF; CDR3nt: TGTGCCAGCAGTTACCCCGACAGTTACTATACGCAGTATTTT; v_gene: TRBV27; j_gene: TRBJ2-3; d_gene: .; abundance: .
CDR3aa: CSVDRGPEAFF; CDR3nt: TGCAGCGTCGACAGGGGGCCTGAAGCTTTCTTT; v_gene: TRBV29-1; j_gene: TRBJ1-1; d_gene: TRBD1; abundance: .
CDR3aa: CASTDREGGYTF; CDR3nt: TGTGCTAGTACTGACAGGGAGGGTGGCTACACCTTC; v_gene: TRBV12-5; j_gene: TRBJ1-2; d_gene: TRBD1; abundance: .
CDR3aa: CASSLFSANEKLFF; CDR3nt: TGTGCCAGCAGCTTGTTTTCAGCTAATGAAAAACTGTTTTTT; v_gene: TRBV7-8; j_gene: TRBJ1-4; d_gene: .; abundance: .
CDR3aa: CAIRRDINTEAFF; CDR3nt: TGTGCCATCAGGAGGGACATCAACACTGAAGCTTTCTTT; v_gene: TRBV10-3; j_gene: TRBJ1-1; d_gene: .; abundance: .
CDR3aa: CASSMGQGLSYEQYF; CDR3nt: TGTGCCAGTAGTATGGGACAGGGTCTCTCCTACGAGCAGTACTTC; v_gene: TRBV19; j_gene: TRBJ2-7; d_gene: TRBD1; abundance: .
CDR3aa: CSVEDGRRTEFF; CDR3nt: TGCAGCGTTGAAGATGGTCGGAGGACGGAGTTCTTC; v_gene: TRBV29-1; j_gene: TRBJ2-1; d_gene: .; abundance: .
CDR3aa: CSVEARGRTDTQYF; CDR3nt: TGCAGCGTTGAAGCTCGGGGACGCACAGATACGCAGTATTTT; v_gene: TRBV29-1; j_gene: TRBJ2-3; d_gene: .; abundance: .
CDR3aa: CSVGGGQGSYEQYF; CDR3nt: TGCAGCGTCGGAGGCGGACAGGGCTCCTACGAGCAGTACTTC; v_gene: TRBV29-1; j_gene: TRBJ2-7; d_gene: TRBD1; abundance: .
CDR3aa: CASGLSGANVLTF; CDR3nt: TGTGCCAGCGGGCTCTCTGGGGCCAACGTCCTGACTTTC; v_gene: TRBV6-2/TRBV6-3; j_gene: TRBJ2-6; d_gene: .; abundance: .
CDR3aa: CASSPNRQGQNTEAFF; CDR3nt: TGTGCCAGCTCACCTAATAGACAGGGGCAGAACACTGAAGCTTTCTTT; v_gene: TRBV18; j_gene: TRBJ1-1; d_gene: TRBD1; abundance: .
CDR3aa: CASSLSGGSFYEQYF; CDR3nt: TGTGCCAGCAGTTTATCGGGCGGGAGCTTTTACGAGCAGTACTTC; v_gene: TRBV27; j_gene: TRBJ2-7; d_gene: TRBD2; abundance: .
CDR3aa: CASSYPQGMNTEAFF; CDR3nt: TGTGCCAGCAGTTACCCACAGGGCATGAACACTGAAGCTTTCTTT; v_gene: TRBV6-5; j_gene: TRBJ1-1; d_gene: .; abundance: .
CDR3aa: CASSTRTGGYDTQYF; CDR3nt: TGTGCCAGTAGTACCAGGACAGGGGGCTATGATACGCAGTATTTT; v_gene: TRBV19; j_gene: TRBJ2-3; d_gene: TRBD1; abundance: few
CDR3aa: CSVDPSGHKGENYNEQFF; CDR3nt: TGCAGCGTTGATCCTTCGGGCCATAAAGGCGAGAATTACAATGAGCAGTTCTTC; v_gene: TRBV29-1; j_gene: TRBJ2-1; d_gene: .; abundance: few
CDR3aa: CASKTSNQPQHF; CDR3nt: TGTGCCAGCAAAACATCCAATCAGCCCCAGCATTTT; v_gene: TRBV6-5; j_gene: TRBJ1-5; d_gene: .; abundance: .
CDR3aa: CASSPTDLQETQYF; CDR3nt: TGTGCCAGCAGCCCGACAGACCTCCAAGAGACCCAGTACTTC; v_gene: TRBV6-5; j_gene: TRBJ2-5; d_gene: .; abundance: .
CDR3aa: CASSTSGSSYNEQFF; CDR3nt: TGTGCCAGTAGTACAAGCGGGAGCTCCTACAATGAGCAGTTCTTC; v_gene: TRBV19; j_gene: TRBJ2-1; d_gene: TRBD2; abundance: few
CDR3aa: CASSLGQQNSPLHF; CDR3nt: TGTGCCAGCAGTTTGGGACAGCAAAATTCACCCCTCCACTTT; v_gene: TRBV12-3/TRBV12-4; j_gene: TRBJ1-6; d_gene: TRBD1; abundance: .
CDR3aa: CASSTTGGGANTEAFF; CDR3nt: TGTGCCAGTAGTACGACAGGTGGAGGGGCGAACACTGAAGCTTTCTTT; v_gene: TRBV19; j_gene: TRBJ1-1; d_gene: .; abundance: .
CDR3aa: CSVWPEEGNEQYF; CDR3nt: TGCAGCGTTTGGCCCGAGGAGGGCAACGAGCAGTACTTC; v_gene: TRBV29-1; j_gene: TRBJ2-7; d_gene: .; abundance: once
CDR3aa: CSVEVSANTQYF; CDR3nt: TGCAGCGTTGAAGTTTCGGCAAATACGCAGTATTTT; v_gene: TRBV29-1; j_gene: TRBJ2-3; d_gene: .; abundance: once
CDR3aa: CSARESSGSRETQYF; CDR3nt: TGCAGTGCTAGAGAGAGTAGCGGGTCCCGAGAGACCCAGTACTTC; v_gene: TRBV20-1; j_gene: TRBJ2-5; d_gene: TRBD2; abundance: .
CDR3aa: CSATLRQGNQPQHF; CDR3nt: TGCAGCGCTACCCTACGACAGGGCAATCAGCCTCAGCATTTT; v_gene: TRBV29-1; j_gene: TRBJ1-5; d_gene: TRBD1; abundance: .
CDR3aa: CASVTGAESGYTF; CDR3nt: TGTGCCAGCGTAACAGGTGCAGAGAGCGGCTACACCTTC; v_gene: TRBV19; j_gene: TRBJ1-2; d_gene: .; abundance: .
CDR3aa: CAWRLAGAKSNEQFF; CDR3nt: TGTGCCTGGAGACTAGCGGGGGCTAAGTCTAATGAGCAGTTCTTC; v_gene: TRBV30; j_gene: TRBJ2-1; d_gene: TRBD2; abundance: .
CDR3aa: CASSSLSVVPNEQFF; CDR3nt: TGTGCCAGCAGCTCCCTATCCGTAGTCCCCAATGAGCAGTTCTTC; v_gene: TRBV11-2; j_gene: TRBJ2-1; d_gene: .; abundance: .